The present TCR beta chain was sequenced within a study of blood T cell repertoires in COVID-19. Study-level information: The study drew acute and convalescent COVID-19 samples from the United States, Italy and Spain.

Individuals drawn from about 26 US areas were roughly 18 to 89 years old. Exposed enrollees encountered a COVID-19 case at some point within 2 weeks before study entry. The CDR3 extends over 19 amino acids. Per the germline V gene, CDR1 is MNHEY and CDR2 is SMNVEV (reference sequence). V shed 8 bases, J shed 0 bases, and the junction held 21 bases outside the gene matches. In the original processing: From reference gene primer amplification, estimates of nucleated cell counts were derived. Assay: immunoSEQ multiplex PCR; the TCRdb copy retains only in-frame clones and omits some. The V and J calls and clone size are taken from that table; D and trimming were inferred from the DNA. The table has 430,000 or so clones, 88% seen once. Only one count was recorded for this clone.

Sequencing used PBMCs or T cells enriched from blood (not recorded which). This sequence joins TRBV27 and TRBJ1-2, with 7 bases aligning to TRBD1. The sequence derives from a woman between 18 and 29 years old who had been exposed to COVID-19. The CDR3 DNA sequence: TGTGCCAGCGGTGTTATAAGGACAGGACAGTCTCCTGCTAACTATGGCTACACCTTC. The encoded protein is CASGVIRTGQSPANYGYTF.